A single sample gave rise to the 28 T cell receptor beta chains below, sequenced in a study of identical twins. TCRdb fed the 5' RACE reads into MiXCR, producing one record per CDR3 protein. The data hold fewer than 250,000 distinct CDR3 sequences, with roughly a tenth observed a single time. Sequenced input: memory (CD45RO+) T cells sorted from blood. These receptors were taken from a woman aged 18-29 years in good health.

This clonotype was seen only a few times. The J gene is TRBJ2-2, the V gene TRBV6-1, with 7 bases aligning to TRBD1. Germline trimming cut 6 bases from V and 0 bases from J; bases unmatched to any gene: 4. The germline V gene has CDR1 MNHNS and CDR2 SASEGT. This CDR3 is built from 15 residues. The CDR3 nucleotides read TGTGCCAGCAGGGGGGACAGACCGAACACCGGGGAGCTGTTTTTT. Protein product: CASRGDRPNTGELFF.

The chain joins TRBV4-2 to TRBJ2-7; D is perhaps TRBD1 (5 bases). Germline V gene lookup returns CDR1 LGHNA and CDR2 YNFKEQ. The V gene lost 4 bases and the J gene lost 1 base, with 11 bases spanning the gap. The length of the CDR3 is 14 residues. In DNA, the CDR3 is TGTGCCAGCAGCCCAAGACAGCTTTCCTACGAGCAGTACTTC. Translating gives CASSPRQLSYEQYF.

This clonotype was detected only a few times. This rearrangement joins TRBV9 to TRBJ2-2, with 8 nucleotides matching TRBD2. The CDR3 has 16 residues. Germline V gene data show CDR1 as SGDLS and CDR2 as YYNGEE. The V and J ends lost 3 bases and 6 bases, in that order; junction bases with no gene match: 10. CDR3 sequence reads: CASSASSGRVPGELFF. CDR3 nucleotide sequence: TGTGCCAGCAGCGCGTCGAGCGGGAGAGTCCCCGGGGAGCTGTTTTTT.

This chain uses TRBV30 with TRBJ2-3, with 10 bases aligning to TRBD2. V shed 6 bases and J 2 bases; nucleotides not matched to a gene: 5. Germline V gene data show CDR1 as GTSNPN and CDR2 as SVGIG (reference sequence). The CDR3 sequence is 14 residues long. CDR3 sequence: CACQTSGYTDTQYF. The CDR3, as DNA: TGTGCCTGTCAGACTAGCGGGTACACAGATACGCAGTATTTT.

This clonotype turned up a few times. The CDR3 spells CASSFPPRGLLDDGYTF. The DNA of the CDR3 is TGTGCCAGCAGCTTCCCCCCCAGGGGATTACTCGACGATGGCTACACCTTC. V is TRBV5-5 and J is TRBJ1-2; maybe TRBD1 (6 bases). Germline values: CDR1 SGHKS, CDR2 YYEKEE (reference sequence). The CDR3 extends over 17 amino acids. Trimming left V 2 bases short and J 6 bases short, with 23 bases between.

This clonotype has only a few counts. The gene calls are TRBV20-1 and TRBJ2-3; 13 positions agree with TRBD2. CDR1 DFQATT and CDR2 SNEGSKA come from the germline V gene (reference sequence). The CDR3 covers 15 residues. Germline trimming cut 6 bases from V and 6 bases from J; bases unmatched to any gene: 9. The CDR3 loop is CSATGTSGNIDTQYF. CDR3 DNA sequence: TGCAGTGCAACCGGGACTAGCGGGAATATCGATACGCAGTATTTT.

This clonotype was counted between two and nine times. This rearrangement joins TRBV29-1 to TRBJ1-1; 7 positions agree with TRBD1. There are 12 residues in the CDR3. Trimming removed 6 bases from V and 3 bases from J; junction bases left unmatched: 4. Germline CDR1 reads SQVTM; CDR2 reads ANQGSEA. CDR3 residues: CSVGQEHTEAFF. The CDR3 DNA sequence: TGCAGCGTCGGACAGGAGCACACTGAAGCTTTCTTT.

This clonotype turned up a few times. The V and J genes are TRBV20-1 and TRBJ1-2; no definite D call. V was trimmed by 5 bases and J by 3 bases, leaving 16 bases between them. Germline CDR1 reads DFQATT; CDR2 reads SNEGSKA (reference sequence). The CDR3 is 14 amino acids. CDR3 nucleotides: TGCAGTGCTCAGCGAGGACGGCGGGACTATGGCTACACCTTC. This translates into CSAQRGRRDYGYTF.

J is TRBJ2-7 and V is TRBV7-2; the D gene could be TRBD1 or TRBD2 (6 bases each). Trimming took 2 bases from V and 4 from J, leaving 21 bases between them. The CDR3 covers 17 residues. CDR1 and CDR2 (germline): SGHTA, FQGNSA. Here the CDR3 reads CASSLMSLGGSGYEQYF. The DNA for the CDR3 is TGTGCCAGCAGCTTAATGTCCTTAGGGGGGAGTGGGTACGAGCAGTACTTC.

In this sample, this clonotype turned up many times. The chain combines TRBV20-1 with TRBJ2-7; 14 positions match TRBD2. The CDR3 contains 14 residues. Germline loops: CDR1 DFQATT, CDR2 SNEGSKA (reference sequence). V was pared by 3 bases and J by 3 bases, with 1 base of the junction left unmatched. CDR3 bases: TGCAGTGCTAGGGGACTAGCGGGGGTCTACGAGCAGTACTTC. This translates into CSARGLAGVYEQYF.

This clonotype was recorded a few times. V is TRBV7-2 and J is TRBJ2-7; 9 nucleotides match TRBD1. The CDR3 totals 14 residues. Germline V gene sequence: CDR1 SGHTA, CDR2 FQGNSA. Losses at the gene ends were 5 bases for V and 4 bases for J; bases not matched to a gene: 6. The CDR3 protein is CASSDTGGWYEQYF. The CDR3 region has the DNA TGTGCCAGCAGCGATACAGGGGGCTGGTACGAGCAGTACTTC.

This chain links TRBV3-1 with TRBJ2-2; 9 nucleotides match TRBD2. V shed 5 bases, J shed 7 bases, and the junction held 8 bases outside the gene matches. The CDR3 contains 15 residues. CDR1 and CDR2 (germline): LGHDT, YNNKEL (reference sequence). CDR3 sequence: CASSTGLARIGELFF. As DNA, the CDR3 is TGTGCCAGCAGCACGGGACTAGCTAGAATCGGGGAGCTGTTTTTT.

The chain joins TRBV18 to TRBJ2-3; 9 bases are a match to TRBD2. The CDR3 consists of 16 residues. V gave up 6 bases and J gave up 0 bases; unmatched junction bases: 7. Per the germline V gene, CDR1 is KGHSH and CDR2 is LQKENI. In nucleotides, the CDR3 is TGTGCCAGCTCGGATGCTAGCGGGGCAAGCACAGATACGCAGTATTTT. It translates to CASSDASGASTDTQYF.

This clonotype has a handful of counts. The chain employs TRBV6-1 and TRBJ1-1; D is unresolved. The CDR3 runs to 13 residues. V was cut by 0 bases and J by 4 bases, with 6 bases left in between. CDR1 MNHNS and CDR2 SASEGT come from the germline V gene. In nucleotides, the CDR3 is TGTGCCAGCAGTGAAGCCCTGACCACTGAAGCTTTCTTT. Its translation: CASSEALTTEAFF.

This clonotype was counted ten times or more. The chain links TRBV7-2 to TRBJ1-5; no clear D gene. The CDR3 is 15 amino acids. CDR1 is SGHTA, CDR2 FQGNSA, per germline. V was cut by 2 bases and J by 0 bases, with 8 bases left in between. The CDR3 loop reads CASSLLPNSNQPQHF. The CDR3 bases are TGTGCCAGCAGCTTACTCCCTAATAGCAATCAGCCCCAGCATTTT.

This clonotype showed up just a few times. The CDR3 region is CASSLGPGRDNEQFF. Here the CDR3 DNA reads TGTGCCAGCAGTTTAGGTCCAGGGCGTGACAATGAGCAGTTCTTC. This chain uses TRBV12-3 or TRBV12-4 with TRBJ2-1, with a tentative D call TRBD1 (5 bases). The V gene lost 1 base and the J gene lost 5 bases, with 12 bases spanning the gap. The CDR3 covers 15 residues.

The chain uses TRBV10-3 and TRBJ2-7; D unresolved. This CDR3 contains 14 residues. Trimming cost V 0 bases and J 3 bases, with 9 bases left between them. Germline V gene sequence: CDR1 ENHRY, CDR2 SYGVKD. The CDR3 loop reads CAISESVGYYEQYF. The CDR3 bases are TGTGCCATCAGTGAGTCGGTAGGGTACTACGAGCAGTACTTC.

This clonotype was observed at least ten times. The chain links TRBV4-2 to TRBJ2-1; tentative D call: TRBD2 (5 bases). V lost 0 bases to trimming and J lost 9 bases, with 18 bases between them. Germline CDR1 and CDR2: LGHNA and YNFKEQ. The CDR3 covers 16 residues. CDR3 nucleotide sequence: TGTGCCAGCAGCCAAGATCCAAACAAAGCGGTGGGTGAGCAGTTCTTC. Its protein is CASSQDPNKAVGEQFF.

The chain joins TRBV7-2 to TRBJ2-5; 9 positions match TRBD2. The CDR3 loop spans 15 amino acids. CDR1 and CDR2 (germline): SGHTA, FQGNSA. V lost 5 bases and J lost 2; bases outside the gene matches: 6. Here the CDR3 DNA reads TGTGCCAGCAGCCGCGATAGCGGGAGACAAGAGACCCAGTACTTC. This encodes CASSRDSGRQETQYF.

The chain joins TRBV29-1 to TRBJ2-1, with D uncertain. The CDR3 runs 15 residues. The germline V gene encodes CDR1 SQVTM and CDR2 ANQGSEA. Trimming shortened V by 0 bases and J by 6 bases, and 15 bases separated the two germline ends. CDR3 amino acids: CSVEDPRISSNEQFF. CDR3 coding DNA: TGCAGCGTTGAAGATCCTCGGATCTCGAGCAATGAGCAGTTCTTC.

The chain links TRBV9 to TRBJ2-3, with 9 bases aligning to TRBD2. Trimming took 1 base from V and 2 from J; bases not matched to a gene: 2. CDR3 length: 15 amino acids. CDR1 and CDR2 from the germline V gene are SGDLS and YYNGEE. This CDR3 reads CASSVIAGATDTQYF. The CDR3 nucleotides are TGTGCCAGCAGCGTAATAGCGGGGGCCACAGATACGCAGTATTTT.

This clonotype turned up a few times. The chain joins TRBV10-3 to TRBJ2-1; D is uncertain. This CDR3 has 15 residues. V lost 10 bases and J lost 7, with 23 bases in between. CDR1 ENHRY and CDR2 SYGVKD come from the germline V gene. DNA for the CDR3: TGTGCCACCCAAGACACGTCGATTGTAGGGAATGAGCAGTTCTTC. It encodes CATQDTSIVGNEQFF.

This clonotype was observed at least ten times. The gene calls are TRBV5-1 and TRBJ2-5; no firm D call. Trimming removed 0 bases from V and 3 bases from J, with 6 bases in between. Germline values: CDR1 SGHRS, CDR2 YFSETQ. This CDR3 is built from 13 residues. For the CDR3, the DNA is TGCGCCAGCAGCTTGGCCGCGGAAGAGACCCAGTACTTC. This gives the protein CASSLAAEETQYF.

This clonotype appeared a few times. The chain combines TRBV7-8 with TRBJ1-2; D gene unclear. Germline CDR1 is SGHVS and CDR2 is FQNEAQ. This CDR3 has 14 amino acids. V dropped 7 bases and J dropped 4 bases, with 16 bases sitting between them. This CDR3 reads CASNLGRGSYGYTF. CDR3 DNA sequence: TGTGCCAGCAATTTAGGGAGAGGATCCTATGGCTACACCTTC.

This clonotype was seen only a few times. The V gene is TRBV7-8, the J gene TRBJ2-1; the D is unclear. The CDR3 totals 14 residues. The V end lost 3 bases, the J end lost 1 base, and 7 bases lay between the germline ends. From germline, CDR1 is SGHVS and CDR2 FQNEAQ. CDR3 bases: TGTGCCAGCAGCTTCTCTGCGTCCTACAATGAGCAGTTCTTC. Protein: CASSFSASYNEQFF.

The chain combines TRBV14 with TRBJ2-5; 11 bases are a match to TRBD2. This CDR3 region has 16 residues. Germline V gene sequence: CDR1 SGHDN, CDR2 FVKESK. Unmatched junction bases numbered 12, after V lost 4 bases and J lost 8 bases. CDR3 coding DNA: TGTGCCAGCAGCCCCCGACTCGGACTAGCGGGCGAAACCCAGTACTTC. The encoded protein is CASSPRLGLAGETQYF.

The gene calls are TRBV5-4 and TRBJ2-4; 10 positions agree with TRBD1. With 4 bases clipped from V and 7 bases from J, the junction kept 5 bases outside the gene matches. This CDR3 spans 14 amino acids. Germline V CDR1 and CDR2: SGHNT, YYREEE (reference sequence). This CDR3 is CASSKDRGYNIQYF. CDR3 DNA sequence: TGTGCCAGCAGCAAGGACAGGGGGTATAACATTCAGTACTTC.

This clonotype was observed a handful of times. This chain uses TRBV7-3 with TRBJ1-3, with TRBD1 matching over 7 bases. Germline CDR1 reads SGHTA; CDR2 reads FQGTGA. J lost 2 bases, V lost 5 bases, and 6 bases had no gene match. This CDR3 is 15 amino acids long. This CDR3 is CASSTWTGAGNTIYF. The DNA of the CDR3 is TGTGCCAGCAGCACCTGGACAGGAGCTGGAAACACCATATATTTT.